This T cell receptor beta chain was sequenced during a study of cytomegalovirus exposure and HLA in healthy donors. Study as a whole: Unique TCRs numbering roughly 85 million, obtained from HLA-typed donors, made up an early data release.

This clone was seen a handful of times. Its antigen is not known. The germline CDR1 and CDR2 sequences are SGHTA and FQGNSA. The junction had 12 bases not matched to a gene; V was cut back by 1 base and J by 4 bases. The length of the CDR3 is 18 residues. Study results and caveats: Productive status was seen about 90% or about 30% of the time for most TCR beta V segments in an earlier analysis. A later analysis linked a missense DCLRE1C variant to TCR beta V- and J-gene trimming. Presence/absence analyses assumed roughly uniform sequencing depth across donors.

The PCR ran on 60 Vbeta and 13 Jbeta primers. Clones were read by immunoSEQ multiplex PCR, and TCRdb kept only the in-frame ones, dropping some. The sample carries roughly 120,000 clones, 76% recorded once. This sequence originates from a man aged 45-60 years in good health and CMV-seropositive. Material: PBMCs. This chain joins TRBV7-2 and TRBJ2-5; 10 bases match TRBD2. CDR3 loop: CASSLVTSGDGVGETQYF. The CDR3 DNA sequence: TGTGCCAGCAGCTTAGTAACTAGCGGGGACGGGGTCGGAGAGACCCAGTACTTC.